This TCR beta chain was retrieved from a study of CD8+ T cells in alopecia areata. Study summary: Tofacitinib was taken orally by treated patients, and the dose was 5 to 10 mg twice daily. Percent of scalp involved defined treated patients' severity scores. Findings and limits, study-wide: Although TCR sharing was seen in mice, sharing across patients was less clear, possibly for HLA-related reasons.

Sequencing used cDNA as its template, made by extracting RNA and reverse transcribing it. Sequencing was performed with immunoSEQ multiplex PCR; in TCRdb, only in-frame clones are kept and a portion is missing. The profile shows about 200,000 clones, 58% of them singletons. This clone was counted between two and nine times. Its target is unknown. Germline values: CDR1 MNHNY, CDR2 SVGAGI (reference sequence). Trimming shortened V by 5 bases and J by 2 bases, and 14 bases separated the two germline ends. This CDR3 comprises 15 residues. The treatment was: oral pan-JAK inhibitor, 5-10 mg twice daily. This clonotype was sampled from a human donor with alopecia areata. The sequencing here drew on CD4+ T cells sorted from blood, taken at week 24, from a patient treated with tofacitinib. This chain connects TRBV6-6 to TRBJ2-3; perhaps TRBD1 as D (5 bases). In nucleotides, the CDR3 is TGTGCCAGCAGTAAGGGGCTTCCCCCCACAGATACGCAGTATTTT. Encoded protein: CASSKGLPPTDTQYF.